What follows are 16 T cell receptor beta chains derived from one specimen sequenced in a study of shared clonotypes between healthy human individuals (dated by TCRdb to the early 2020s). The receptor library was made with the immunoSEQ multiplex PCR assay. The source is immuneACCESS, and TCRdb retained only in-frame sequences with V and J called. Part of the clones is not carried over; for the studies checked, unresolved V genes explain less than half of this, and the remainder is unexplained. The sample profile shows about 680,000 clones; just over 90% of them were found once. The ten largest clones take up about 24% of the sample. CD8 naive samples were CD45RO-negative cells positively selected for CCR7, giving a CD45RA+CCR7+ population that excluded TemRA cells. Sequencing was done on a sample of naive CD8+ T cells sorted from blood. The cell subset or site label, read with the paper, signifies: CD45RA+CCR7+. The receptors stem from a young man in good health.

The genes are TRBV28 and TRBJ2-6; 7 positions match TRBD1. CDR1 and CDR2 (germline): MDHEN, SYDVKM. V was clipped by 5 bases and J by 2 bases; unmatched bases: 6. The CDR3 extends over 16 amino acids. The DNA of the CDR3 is TGTGCCAGCAGTCGCCCCGGGACAGCTGGGGCCAACGTCCTGACTTTC. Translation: CASSRPGTAGANVLTF.

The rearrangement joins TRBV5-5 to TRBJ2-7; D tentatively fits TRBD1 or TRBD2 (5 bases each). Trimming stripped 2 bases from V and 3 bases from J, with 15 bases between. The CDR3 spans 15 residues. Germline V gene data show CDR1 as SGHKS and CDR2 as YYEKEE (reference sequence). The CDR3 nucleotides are TGTGCCAGCAGCTTACCAGGACACGGGAACTACGAGCAGTACTTC. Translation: CASSLPGHGNYEQYF.

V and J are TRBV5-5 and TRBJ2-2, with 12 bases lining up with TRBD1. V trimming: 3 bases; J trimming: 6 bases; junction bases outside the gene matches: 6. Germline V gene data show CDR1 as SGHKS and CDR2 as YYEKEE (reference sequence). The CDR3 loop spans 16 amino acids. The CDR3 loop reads CASSYRDRGPSGELFF. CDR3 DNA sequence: TGTGCCAGCAGCTACCGGGACAGGGGGCCCTCCGGGGAGCTGTTTTTT.

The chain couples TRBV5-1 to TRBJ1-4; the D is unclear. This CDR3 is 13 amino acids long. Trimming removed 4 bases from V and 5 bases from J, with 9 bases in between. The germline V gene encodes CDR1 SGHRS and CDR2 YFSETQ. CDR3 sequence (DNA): TGCGCCAGCAGCCAACACCCGAATGAAAAACTGTTTTTT. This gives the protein CASSQHPNEKLFF.

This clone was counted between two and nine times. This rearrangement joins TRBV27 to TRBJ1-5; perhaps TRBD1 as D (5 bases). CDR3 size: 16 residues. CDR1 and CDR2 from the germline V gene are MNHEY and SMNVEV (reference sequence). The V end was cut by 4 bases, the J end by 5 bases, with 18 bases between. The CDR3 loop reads CASSSSGTAAYQPQHF. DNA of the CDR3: TGTGCCAGCAGTTCTTCCGGGACGGCCGCTTATCAGCCCCAGCATTTT.

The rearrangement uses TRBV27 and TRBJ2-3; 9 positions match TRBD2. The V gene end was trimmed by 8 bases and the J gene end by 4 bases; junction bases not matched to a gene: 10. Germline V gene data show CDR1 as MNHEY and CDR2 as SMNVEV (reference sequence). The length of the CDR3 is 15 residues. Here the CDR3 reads CASLGAGGHPDTQYF. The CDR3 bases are TGTGCCAGCCTAGGGGCGGGAGGGCACCCAGATACGCAGTATTTT.

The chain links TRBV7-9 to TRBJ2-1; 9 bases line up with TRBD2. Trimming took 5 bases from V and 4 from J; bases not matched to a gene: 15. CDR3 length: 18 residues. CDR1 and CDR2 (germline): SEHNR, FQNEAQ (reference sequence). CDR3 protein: CASSPRAGGRNHYNEQFF. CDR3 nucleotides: TGTGCCAGCAGCCCGCGGGCGGGAGGGCGCAACCATTACAATGAGCAGTTCTTC.

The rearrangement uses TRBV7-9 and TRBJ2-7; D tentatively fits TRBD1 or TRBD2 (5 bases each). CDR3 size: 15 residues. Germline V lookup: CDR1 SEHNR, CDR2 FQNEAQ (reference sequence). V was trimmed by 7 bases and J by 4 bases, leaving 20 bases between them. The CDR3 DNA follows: TGTGCCAGCAACCAAGGGGCGACGGGGCGTTACGAGCAGTACTTC. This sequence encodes CASNQGATGRYEQYF.

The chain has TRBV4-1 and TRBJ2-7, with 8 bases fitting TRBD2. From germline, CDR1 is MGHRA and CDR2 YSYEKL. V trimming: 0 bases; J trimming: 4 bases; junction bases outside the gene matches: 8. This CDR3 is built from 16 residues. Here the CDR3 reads CASSQETSAGGYEQYF. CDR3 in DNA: TGCGCCAGCAGCCAAGAGACTAGCGCCGGAGGGTACGAGCAGTACTTC.

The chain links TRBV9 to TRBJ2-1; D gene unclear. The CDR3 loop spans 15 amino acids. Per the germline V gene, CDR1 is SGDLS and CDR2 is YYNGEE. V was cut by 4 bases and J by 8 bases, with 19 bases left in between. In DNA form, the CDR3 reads TGTGCCAGCAGCCAGAACTACTGGGCATTCGATGAGCAGTTCTTC. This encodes CASSQNYWAFDEQFF.

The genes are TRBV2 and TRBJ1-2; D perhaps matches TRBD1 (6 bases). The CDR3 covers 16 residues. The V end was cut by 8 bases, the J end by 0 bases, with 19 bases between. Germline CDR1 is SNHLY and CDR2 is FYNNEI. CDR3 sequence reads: CASPPRTASSNYGYTF. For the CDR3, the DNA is TGTGCCAGCCCTCCAAGGACAGCGAGTTCTAACTATGGCTACACCTTC. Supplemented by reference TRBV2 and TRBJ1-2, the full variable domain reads EPEVTQTPSHQVTQMGQEVILRCVPISNHLYFYWYRQILGQKVEFLVSFYNNEISEKSEIFDDQFSVERPDGSNFTLKIRSTKLEDSAMYFCASPPRTASSNYGYTFGSGTRLTVV.

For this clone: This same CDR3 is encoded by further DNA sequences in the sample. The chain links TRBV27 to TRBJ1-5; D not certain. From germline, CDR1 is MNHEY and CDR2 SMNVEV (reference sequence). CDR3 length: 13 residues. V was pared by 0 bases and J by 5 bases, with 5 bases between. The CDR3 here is CASSLSGDQPQHF. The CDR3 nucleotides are TGTGCCAGCAGTTTATCGGGAGATCAGCCCCAGCATTTT.

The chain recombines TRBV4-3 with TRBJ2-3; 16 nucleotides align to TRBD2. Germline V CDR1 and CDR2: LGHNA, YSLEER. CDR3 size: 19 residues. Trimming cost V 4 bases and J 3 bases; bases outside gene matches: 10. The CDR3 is CASSRQGLAGGPRTDTQYF. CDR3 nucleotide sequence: TGCGCCAGCAGCCGACAGGGACTAGCGGGAGGGCCCCGTACAGATACGCAGTATTTT.

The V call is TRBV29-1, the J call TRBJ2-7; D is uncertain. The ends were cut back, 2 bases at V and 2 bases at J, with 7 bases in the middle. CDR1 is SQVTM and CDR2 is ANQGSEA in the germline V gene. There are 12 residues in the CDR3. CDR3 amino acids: CSVEQSAYEQYF. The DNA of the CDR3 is TGCAGCGTTGAACAGTCCGCCTACGAGCAGTACTTC.

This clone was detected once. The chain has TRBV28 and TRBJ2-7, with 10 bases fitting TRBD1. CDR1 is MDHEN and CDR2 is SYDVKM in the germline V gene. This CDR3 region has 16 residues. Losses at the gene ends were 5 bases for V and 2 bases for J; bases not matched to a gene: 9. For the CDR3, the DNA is TGTGCCAGCAGTACCCCCCGACAGGGGGCAACCTACGAGCAGTACTTC. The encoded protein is CASSTPRQGATYEQYF.

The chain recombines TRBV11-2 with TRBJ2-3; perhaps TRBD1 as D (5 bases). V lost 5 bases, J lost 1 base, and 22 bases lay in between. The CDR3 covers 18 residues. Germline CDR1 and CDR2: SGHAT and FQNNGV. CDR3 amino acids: CASSPGMSARQRTDTQYF. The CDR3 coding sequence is TGTGCCAGCAGCCCAGGTATGTCGGCGAGACAGCGCACAGATACGCAGTATTTT.